This T cell receptor beta chain derives from a study of blood T cell repertoires in COVID-19. Study-wide background: Whether acute or convalescent, the COVID-19 samples came from the United States, Italy and Spain. T cells, B-cell-depleted T cells, or PBMCs supplied cDNA or gDNA.

As originally analysed: Using reference gene primer amplification, nucleated cell counts were estimated. Some clones are missing from TCRdb's copy, which holds only in-frame ones; the method was immunoSEQ multiplex PCR. That table supplies the V and J calls and clone size; D and trimming were determined from the DNA. This sample has around 300,000 clones, with around four fifths found just once. The V gene end was trimmed by 1 base and the J gene end by 1 base; junction bases not matched to a gene: 9. The CDR3 consists of 17 residues. Germline CDR1 is SGHTA and CDR2 is FQGNSA. The clonotype originates from a woman between 45 and 65 years old who had recovered from COVID-19. Sequencing used peripheral blood. The genes are TRBV7-2 and TRBJ2-5, with TRBD2 matching 7 bases. This CDR3 is CASSLEGGGGSQETQYF. CDR3 nucleotide sequence: TGTGCCAGCAGCTTAGAGGGTGGGGGGGGATCCCAAGAGACCCAGTACTTC.